This T cell receptor beta chain is drawn from a study of shared clonotypes between healthy human individuals (dated by TCRdb to between 2020 and 2021). The study in broad terms: The cohort included a few men and two women between 18 and 49 years of age. To estimate repertoire size and how much clonotype sharing occurs between individuals, the study deeply sequenced the blood TCR repertoires of five healthy adults. Each donor's leukapheresis produced roughly between about 0.9 and 9.5 billion PBMCs. To increase sequencing depth and limit assay-specific biases, different laboratories used diverse techniques to prepare libraries and sequence TCR repertoires. The investigation overall reported the following: The genetic and exposure-history diversity represented was limited by the small number of donors. Pairwise subsampling indicated that sequencing depth was expected to affect the degree of clonotype sharing among donors. Sampling was limited to blood, and TCR repertoires in tissue likely differ from TCR repertoires in blood.

The donors were healthy, HIV-negative adults with no recently reported acute infections or vaccinations. Only Caucasian adults living in Nashville, Tennessee, USA were represented among the donors. For unsorted samples, about 85 million PBMCs were counted and genomic DNA was extracted with the QIAamp DNA Blood Mini kit. Blood was obtained by leukapheresis, after which PBMCs were separated by Ficoll-Histopaque density gradient centrifugation and cryopreserved in liquid nitrogen vapor phase. CDR1 and CDR2 were assigned from the germline V gene (reference sequence) as GTSNPN and SVGIG. Between the V and J ends, shortened by 3 bases and 4 bases respectively, the junction contains 16 bases. The CDR3 holds 15 amino acids from the cysteine to the phenylalanine. Kept here is only the CDR3 DNA, which spans 45 bases and is read in frame from base 1. A word on this clone: It has no known antigen specificity. Base qualities are not at hand, and no much larger clone is one base apart.

TCR CDR3 regions were amplified from genomic DNA by multiplex PCR using the deep immunoSEQ assay. For each cell subset, the extracted genomic DNA was distributed evenly across all wells of several immunoSEQ 96-well plates, and each plate served as one replicate. Each replicate PCR for unsorted PBMC received 300 to 350 ng genomic DNA, equal to 30,000 to 35,000 T cell genomes. Ten immunoSEQ deep assay plates were used to sequence unsorted PBMC genomic DNA. Purified libraries were measured with a Qubit 3.0 fluorometer, size-checked on a Bioanalyzer 2100, and measured again with the KAPA Library Quantification kit. Every immunoSEQ 96-well plate was sequenced on a separate single-read 150-cycle Illumina NextSeq 550 flow cell. Under the source paper's analysis protocol: The immunoSEQ output contained only junctional sequences without quality scores, so filtering could not match that applied to full-length reads. Sequences were annotated with PyIR, a Python wrapper for IgBLAST v1.9, and V/J genes and CDR3 were assigned using IMGT germline references. Reads were removed for weak V/J assignments (E-value above 1e-6), missing CDR3, stop codons, out-of-frame junctions, or ambiguous translated residues. V3J clonotypes were defined by identical inferred V gene, J gene, and CDR3 amino acid sequence. The percentage overlap between two repertoires was calculated by dividing the number of shared unique clonotypes by the size of the smaller repertoire. RTK rarefaction, the Chao1 estimator, and Recon v2.1 estimates of unobserved clonotypes were used to assess repertoire richness. The immuneACCESS repertoire file appears here via TCRdb, limited to in-frame rearrangements. These files lack a portion of the clones; in checked studies, under half of the deficit traces to unresolved V genes, and the cause of the others is not known. Clone size and V and J calls were adopted from that table, with D and trimming inferred from the DNA. The sample table records roughly 500,000 clones; approximately 80% of these occur just once. The ten biggest clones cover over 10% of the sample.

The sequence derives from a woman in her thirties or forties in good health. Some clones in this sample may be carry-over from other donors' samples. The chain couples TRBV30 to TRBJ2-1; the D gene could be TRBD1 or TRBD2, each one agreeing over 5 bases. Sequenced: PBMCs. The nucleotide sequence reads TGTGCCTGGAGCCTCGGTGGGGACCCTTACAATGAGCAGTTCTTC. This yields the protein CAWSLGGDPYNEQFF.